This is a list of T cell receptor beta chains from one sample in a study of blood T cell repertoires in COVID-19. TCRdb's copy holds only in-frame clones and misses some; the assay was immunoSEQ multiplex PCR. The sample shows under 200,000 clones, roughly 80% of them seen only once. Sequenced input: peripheral blood. These receptors were collected from a man aged 55 to 69 with acute or convalescent COVID-19. The conserved cysteine and the conserved F or W are not part of the CDR3 here.

v_gene: TRBV19
j_gene: TRBJ1-5
CDR3aa: ASSGSGTGSNQPQH

v_gene: TRBV27
j_gene: TRBJ1-6
CDR3aa: ASSKTFTTGSSYNSPLH

v_gene: TRBV27
j_gene: TRBJ2-3
CDR3aa: ASSLEQPTDTQY

v_gene: TRBV6-6
j_gene: TRBJ1-1
CDR3aa: ASSPGTGGLMNTEAF

v_gene: TRBV5-1
j_gene: TRBJ2-1
CDR3aa: ASSYSGTGQAEQF

v_gene: TRBV7-7
j_gene: TRBJ2-3
CDR3aa: ASSLGTTDTQY

v_gene: TRBV27
j_gene: TRBJ1-1
CDR3aa: ASSSPGTGRVNTEAF

v_gene: TRBV4-1
j_gene: TRBJ2-7
CDR3aa: ASSQALASGSYEQY

v_gene: TRBV5-5
j_gene: TRBJ1-1
CDR3aa: ASSLEPTMNTEAF

v_gene: TRBV24-1
j_gene: TRBJ2-5
CDR3aa: ATSAGFQETQY

v_gene: TRBV6-1
j_gene: TRBJ1-2
CDR3aa: ASSEAAIYGYT

v_gene: TRBV6-5
j_gene: TRBJ2-7
CDR3aa: ASSREYEQY

v_gene: TRBV25-1
j_gene: TRBJ1-2
CDR3aa: ASSESGSGYGGYT

v_gene: TRBV15
j_gene: TRBJ1-4
CDR3aa: ATSRARGRDEKLF

v_gene: TRBV14
j_gene: TRBJ2-3
CDR3aa: ASSQPRTSGGATDTQY

v_gene: TRBV6-5
j_gene: TRBJ2-5
CDR3aa: ASRRGTAQETQY

v_gene: TRBV27
j_gene: TRBJ2-6
CDR3aa: ASSSMASGANVLT

v_gene: TRBV24-1
j_gene: TRBJ2-5
CDR3aa: ATSDLRTDQETQY

v_gene: TRBV6-1
j_gene: TRBJ1-5
CDR3aa: ASSDARAVAAQH

v_gene: TRBV27
j_gene: TRBJ2-1
CDR3aa: ASGWGVNEQF

v_gene: TRBV6-6
j_gene: TRBJ2-2
CDR3aa: ASRLQGDTGELF

v_gene: TRBV5-1
j_gene: TRBJ1-1
CDR3aa: ASSGTGTRNTEAF

v_gene: TRBV6-5
j_gene: TRBJ1-2
CDR3aa: ASSTGGANGYT

v_gene: TRBV7-6
j_gene: TRBJ2-1
CDR3aa: ASSLDFGTGNEQF

v_gene: TRBV30
j_gene: TRBJ1-6
CDR3aa: AWSGGGVGYSPLH

v_gene: TRBV19
j_gene: TRBJ2-2
CDR3aa: ASSHTGGTGELF

v_gene: TRBV5-6
j_gene: TRBJ2-5
CDR3aa: ASSSGTGLGETQY

v_gene: TRBV10-3
j_gene: TRBJ2-7
CDR3aa: AISSAGTDSYEQY

v_gene: TRBV7-7
j_gene: TRBJ2-2
CDR3aa: AIGAYAGELF

v_gene: TRBV27
j_gene: TRBJ2-7
CDR3aa: ASSLDRELEQY

v_gene: TRBV7-3
j_gene: TRBJ2-1
CDR3aa: ASSLGDSRSSYNEQF

v_gene: TRBV7-3
j_gene: TRBJ2-1
CDR3aa: ASSPSGQGNNEQF

v_gene: TRBV28
j_gene: TRBJ1-2
CDR3aa: ASSPGTGGYYGYT

v_gene: TRBV9
j_gene: TRBJ2-7
CDR3aa: ASSVEASGGYEQY

v_gene: TRBV19
j_gene: TRBJ2-7
CDR3aa: ASSRTAYTYEQY

v_gene: TRBV4-2
j_gene: TRBJ2-5
CDR3aa: ASSPDARGGGETQY

v_gene: TRBV7-2
j_gene: TRBJ2-7
CDR3aa: ASSFRWGGTYEQY

v_gene: TRBV7-3
j_gene: TRBJ2-6
CDR3aa: ASSRRTLTSGFSGANVLT

v_gene: TRBV28
j_gene: TRBJ2-1
CDR3aa: ASSLGPTSANPGGQF

v_gene: TRBV5-1
j_gene: TRBJ2-7
CDR3aa: ASSSLTQGIAYEQY